The 25 T cell receptor beta chains given below trace back to one sample, sequenced in a study of blood T cell repertoires in COVID-19. TCRdb's copy holds only in-frame clones and misses some; the assay was immunoSEQ multiplex PCR. Of about 270,000 clones in the sample, over 75% were seen once. The sample comprised PBMCs or T cells enriched from blood (not recorded which). The receptors derive from a woman aged 18-29 years who had recovered from COVID-19.

The CDR3 region is CASSRGAGLAHEQYF. Written as DNA, the CDR3 is TGCGCCAGCAGCCGGGGGGCGGGACTAGCCCACGAGCAGTACTTC. This chain uses TRBV4-1 with TRBJ2-7; TRBD2 aligns across 9 bases. In germline, CDR1 is MGHRA, CDR2 YSYEKL. This CDR3 has 15 amino acids. J was trimmed by 5 bases and V by 4 bases; bases with no gene match: 9.

The genes are TRBV28 and TRBJ2-6, with D possibly TRBD1 on 5 matching bases. The germline V gene encodes CDR1 MDHEN and CDR2 SYDVKM. V was cut by 5 bases and J by 0 bases, with 11 bases left in between. The CDR3 is 16 residues long. CDR3 region: CASSPRGASGANVLTF. The CDR3 DNA reads TGTGCCAGCAGTCCCCGTGGGGCCTCTGGGGCCAACGTCCTGACTTTC.

The genes are TRBV5-1 and TRBJ1-5; no clear D. V was clipped by 4 bases and J by 6 bases, with 11 bases between them. The germline CDR1 and CDR2 sequences are SGHRS and YFSETQ. The CDR3 has 13 residues. The CDR3 sequence: CASSSKGGQPQHF. CDR3 DNA sequence: TGCGCCAGCAGCAGCAAAGGAGGTCAGCCCCAGCATTTT.

The V and J genes are TRBV29-1 and TRBJ2-5, with D maybe TRBD1 (5 bases). With 4 bases removed from V and 5 bases from J, the gap between germline ends came to 14 bases. The germline gives CDR1 SQVTM, CDR2 ANQGSEA. CDR3 length: 13 amino acids. The CDR3 here is CSVGGRVTETQYF. In nucleotides, the CDR3 is TGCAGCGTTGGCGGCAGGGTGACGGAGACCCAGTACTTC.

The chain joins TRBV14 to TRBJ1-4, with 7 bases fitting TRBD1. The CDR3 runs 15 residues. V gave up 1 base and J gave up 5 bases; unmatched junction bases: 4. Germline V CDR1 and CDR2: SGHDN, FVKESK. This CDR3 is CASSQGGTANEKLFF. CDR3 bases: TGTGCCAGCAGCCAAGGAGGGACAGCGAATGAAAAACTGTTTTTT.

The CDR3 DNA is TGTGCCAGCTCACCAGGGACTTTCCAAAGGCAGTTCTTC. Encoded protein: CASSPGTFQRQFF. The rearrangement joins TRBV18 to TRBJ2-1; D possibly corresponds to TRBD2 (6 bases). This CDR3 region has 13 residues. The V gene's germline CDR1 is KGHSH and CDR2 LQKENI. The ends were cut back, 2 bases at V and 12 bases at J, with 14 bases in the middle.

This clone was found once. This chain connects TRBV19 to TRBJ1-1; D is uncertain. This CDR3 is built from 11 residues. Trimming shortened V by 7 bases and J by 8 bases, and 11 bases separated the two germline ends. Germline CDR1 is LNHDA and CDR2 is SQIVND (reference sequence). This chain's CDR3 is CASNLREEAFF. CDR3 in DNA: TGTGCCAGTAACCTCCGGGAAGAAGCTTTCTTT.

This chain links TRBV28 with TRBJ2-3; 16 nucleotides match TRBD2. The CDR3 extends over 16 amino acids. The germline V gene encodes CDR1 MDHEN and CDR2 SYDVKM. After removal of 6 bases from V and 8 bases from J, the junction contained 8 bases not matched to a gene. CDR3 in amino acids: CASSPGTSGGAGTQYF. The CDR3 region has the DNA TGTGCCAGCAGCCCCGGGACTAGCGGGGGGGCGGGTACGCAGTATTTT.

The gene calls are TRBV2 and TRBJ1-1; 7 nucleotides align to TRBD1. The V segment lost 8 bases and the J segment 1 base; nucleotides outside the gene matches: 1. This CDR3 is 12 amino acids long. Germline V gene sequence: CDR1 SNHLY, CDR2 FYNNEI. The CDR3 coding sequence is TGTGCCAGCGACAGGGAGAACACTGAAGCTTTCTTT. Its translation: CASDRENTEAFF.

Here the CDR3 DNA reads TGTGCCAGTAGTAGGGACACCTACGAGCAGTACTTC. Amino acid sequence: CASSRDTYEQYF. This chain links TRBV19 with TRBJ2-7, with D maybe TRBD1 (6 bases). In germline, CDR1 is LNHDA, CDR2 SQIVND (reference sequence). V gave up 4 bases and J gave up 2 bases, with 6 bases separating them. This CDR3 has 12 amino acids.

This chain connects TRBV5-6 to TRBJ2-7; TRBD1 matches at 7 bases. J gave up 7 bases and V 2 bases, and 21 bases lay outside the gene matches. CDR1 and CDR2 from the germline V gene are SGHDT and YYEEEE. The CDR3 is 18 residues long. The CDR3 DNA reads as TGTGCCAGCAGCTTTTGGTTAGACAGGGCATTTCCCCTACGTGAGCAGTACTTC. Residues: CASSFWLDRAFPLREQYF.

The rearrangement uses TRBV12-5 and TRBJ1-2; possibly TRBD1 for D (5 bases). Looked up from germline, CDR1 is LGHNT and CDR2 is FRNRAP. The CDR3 loop spans 13 amino acids. V was pared by 9 bases and J by 2 bases, with 13 bases between. The CDR3 DNA is TGTGCTAGAATGGACAACCAGAACTATGGCTACACCTTC. It encodes CARMDNQNYGYTF.

The V and J genes are TRBV12-1 and TRBJ1-5; no check of the table's D call, TRBD1, against the DNA was made. TRBV12-1 corresponds to a pseudogene. This CDR3 region has 19 residues. CDR3 amino acids: CASALIGSAGGDSNQPQHF. In nucleotides, the CDR3 is TGTGCCAGCGCCCTCATTGGGTCGGCAGGGGGAGATAGCAATCAGCCCCAGCATTTT.

The V and J genes are TRBV9 and TRBJ1-2; D perhaps matches TRBD1 (5 bases). CDR1 and CDR2 (germline): SGDLS, YYNGEE. Trimming shortened V by 1 base and J by 4 bases, and 8 bases separated the two germline ends. CDR3 size: 13 residues. The CDR3 DNA sequence: TGTGCCAGCAGCGTACAGGGACTCTATGGCTACACCTTC. This codes for CASSVQGLYGYTF. The full variable domain, in which reference TRBV9 and TRBJ1-2 provide the parts outside the CDR3, is DSGVTQTPKHLITATGQRVTLRCSPRSGDLSVYWYQQSLDQGLQFLIQYYNGEERAKGNILERFSAQQFPDLHSELNLSSLELGDSALYFCASSVQGLYGYTFGSGTRLTVV.

The gene calls are TRBV2 and TRBJ2-3, with D possibly being TRBD1 (5 bases). There are 12 residues in the CDR3. The ends were cut back, 8 bases at V and 5 bases at J, with 11 bases in the middle. Germline loops: CDR1 SNHLY, CDR2 FYNNEI. For the CDR3, the DNA is TGTGCCAGCGTCGAGCAGGGAGATACGCAGTATTTT. This encodes CASVEQGDTQYF.

Regarding this clone: A junction boundary mismatches the germline segment, possibly from a read error. The J gene is TRBJ2-7, the V gene TRBV9; TRBD2 aligns across 9 bases. This CDR3 has 13 amino acids. Germline V gene lookup returns CDR1 SGDLS and CDR2 YYNGEE. CDR3 DNA: TGTGCCAGCAGCGTAGATCCTAGCGGGGTGTCTCACTTC. It specifies CASSVDPSGVSHF.

The chain links TRBV14 to TRBJ2-7; TRBD2 might be the D (5 bases). In germline, CDR1 is SGHDN, CDR2 FVKESK. The CDR3 runs to 13 residues. V was trimmed by 0 bases and J by 6 bases, leaving 9 bases between them. The CDR3 DNA follows: TGTGCCAGCAGCCAAGAGAGGGCTGGCGAGCAGTACTTC. This encodes CASSQERAGEQYF.

V gene TRBV3-1 (or the pseudogene TRBV3-2) combines with J gene TRBJ1-2; D unresolved. Germline V CDR1 and CDR2: LGHDT, YNNKEL (reference sequence). V was cut by 0 bases and J by 3 bases, with 5 bases left in between. This CDR3 contains 13 residues. The CDR3 DNA sequence: TGTGCCAGCAGCCAAGATCGCGACTATGGCTACACCTTC. Translated: CASSQDRDYGYTF.

The chain uses TRBV25-1 and TRBJ1-2; tentative D call: TRBD1 (6 bases). This CDR3 is built from 13 residues. The V gene's germline CDR1 is MGHDK and CDR2 SYGVNS. Trimming removed 7 bases from V and 5 bases from J, with 14 bases in between. The CDR3 DNA follows: TGTGCCAGCAAAGCCCCCGGGACATATGGCTACACCTTC. Its translation: CASKAPGTYGYTF.

The genes are TRBV7-2 and TRBJ1-1, with D maybe TRBD1 (6 bases). The CDR3 loop spans 13 amino acids. Trimming removed 7 bases at V and 1 base at J, with 10 bases between. Germline assignment: CDR1 SGHTA and CDR2 FQGNSA. The CDR3 sequence is CASKGQTNTEAFF. In DNA form, the CDR3 reads TGTGCCAGCAAAGGACAGACGAACACTGAAGCTTTCTTT.

J is TRBJ2-2 and V is TRBV18; TRBD2 agrees at 12 bases. J lost 4 bases, V lost 3 bases, and 3 bases had no gene match. Germline CDR1 KGHSH, CDR2 LQKENI. This CDR3 has 16 amino acids. The CDR3 loop is CASSPGLAGSTGELFF. The CDR3 nucleotides read TGTGCCAGCTCACCTGGACTAGCGGGGAGCACCGGGGAGCTGTTTTTT.

The rearrangement links TRBV5-4 to TRBJ2-5; 9 bases are shared with TRBD1. CDR3 length: 17 residues. Germline V gives CDR1 SGHNT, CDR2 YYREEE (reference sequence). V was clipped by 7 bases and J by 0 bases; unmatched bases: 13. For the CDR3, the DNA is TGTGCCAGCGGCCGAACCGGGACAGGGAAAAACCAAGAGACCCAGTACTTC. Its protein is CASGRTGTGKNQETQYF.

This chain links TRBV28 with TRBJ2-3; 7 bases map to TRBD2. V was clipped by 8 bases and J by 1 base; unmatched bases: 3. Germline CDR1 and CDR2: MDHEN and SYDVKM. The CDR3 contains 13 residues. The CDR3 DNA is TGTGCCAGCGGCGCGGGGGGCACAGATACGCAGTATTTT. Its translation is CASGAGGTDTQYF.

The rearrangement links TRBV5-6 to TRBJ1-5, with D possibly matching TRBD1 (5 bases). The CDR3 is made up of 13 amino acids. Germline lookup yields CDR1 SGHDT and CDR2 YYEEEE. The germline V and J ends were trimmed by 0 bases and 6 bases, with 7 bases remaining between them. In DNA, the CDR3 is TGTGCCAGCAGCTTGGCCGGGGGTCAGCCCCAGCATTTT. This translates into CASSLAGGQPQHF.

The chain uses TRBV5-5 and TRBJ2-3, with no clear D. V lost 0 bases, J lost 2 bases, and 7 bases lay in between. Germline V gene sequence: CDR1 SGHKS, CDR2 YYEKEE (reference sequence). The CDR3 totals 14 residues. Here the CDR3 reads CASSLGHITDTQYF. The CDR3 DNA follows: TGTGCCAGCAGCTTGGGGCATATCACAGATACGCAGTATTTT.